The 23 T cell receptor beta chains below all came from one sample that was sequenced in a study of OX40 agonist ivuxolimab in advanced cancers. Library preparation employed the immunoSEQ multiplex PCR assay. The immuneACCESS repertoire file appears here via TCRdb, limited to in-frame rearrangements. These files lack a portion of the clones; in checked studies, under half of the deficit traces to unresolved V genes, and the cause of the others is not known. The sample has 60,000 to 75,000 clones on record, roughly 80% of them singletons. 1.2% of the sample comes from the top ten. The material was CD4+ or CD8+ T cells sorted from blood, obtained in a trial of the OX40 agonist ivuxolimab. The receptors originated from an adult with an advanced solid tumor such as melanoma, head and neck, liver or kidney cancer.

The chain joins TRBV7-2 to TRBJ1-2; TRBD1 matches 7 bases. The CDR3 consists of 16 residues. Germline V CDR1 and CDR2: SGHTA, FQGNSA. V was pared by 4 bases and J by 4 bases, with 12 bases of the junction left unmatched. CDR3 loop: CASSSGQARRLYGYTF. For the CDR3, the DNA is TGTGCCAGCAGCTCCGGACAGGCCCGTAGGCTCTATGGCTACACCTTC. Combining the CDR3 with reference TRBV7-2 and TRBJ1-2 gives the whole variable domain GAGVSQSPSNKVTEKGKDVELRCDPISGHTALYWYRQSLGQGLEFLIYFQGNSAPDKSGLPSDRFSAERTGGSVSTLTIQRTQQEDSAVYLCASSSGQARRLYGYTFGSGTRLTVV.

The chain recombines TRBV2 with TRBJ2-2; no clear D. Looked up from germline, CDR1 is SNHLY and CDR2 is FYNNEI. This CDR3 is 14 amino acids long. With 4 bases removed from V and 1 base from J, the gap between germline ends came to 7 bases. In DNA form, the CDR3 reads TGTGCCAGCAGTGGCGGCCTGAACACCGGGGAGCTGTTTTTT. This translates into CASSGGLNTGELFF.

Here the CDR3 reads CASRRGGDTDTQYF. The CDR3, as DNA: TGTGCCAGTAGGAGGGGGGGTGACACAGATACGCAGTATTTT. The V and J genes are TRBV19 and TRBJ2-3, with TRBD2 as a possible D gene (7 bases). The germline CDR1 and CDR2 sequences are LNHDA and SQIVND (reference sequence). V was cut by 6 bases and J by 2 bases, with 12 bases left in between. CDR3 length: 14 residues.

The chain joins TRBV5-6 to TRBJ2-1; D gene unclear. The ends were cut back, 5 bases at V and 4 bases at J, with 7 bases in the middle. CDR3 length: 12 residues. Per germline, CDR1 SGHDT and CDR2 YYEEEE. The CDR3 protein is CASSTTYNEQFF. The CDR3 DNA reads as TGTGCCAGCAGTACCACATACAATGAGCAGTTCTTC.

J is TRBJ2-5 and V is TRBV11-2; either TRBD1 or TRBD2 may fit D (5 bases each). Germline loops: CDR1 SGHAT, CDR2 FQNNGV. V was trimmed by 0 bases and J by 1 base, leaving 12 bases between them. CDR3 length equals 16 residues. This CDR3 is CASSLDRGVTQETQYF. The CDR3 nucleotides are TGTGCCAGCAGCTTAGATAGGGGAGTTACCCAAGAGACCCAGTACTTC.

The V call is TRBV19, the J call TRBJ1-5, with D tentatively TRBD1 (5 bases). Trimming took 3 bases from V and 0 from J, leaving 27 bases between them. The CDR3 has 21 amino acids. CDR1 and CDR2 (germline): LNHDA, SQIVND (reference sequence). The DNA for the CDR3 is TGTGCCAGTAGTATCAGATTAGTCGTCCGGGGGTTGACGTATAGCAATCAGCCCCAGCATTTT. It yields the protein CASSIRLVVRGLTYSNQPQHF.

CDR3 sequence reads: CASSWDSQETQYF. The CDR3 DNA is TGTGCCAGCAGTTGGGACAGCCAAGAGACCCAGTACTTC. The chain combines TRBV27 with TRBJ2-5, with 7 bases lining up with TRBD1. With V trimmed by 4 bases and J by 1 base, 0 bases remained unmatched. The CDR3 runs to 13 residues. Germline values: CDR1 MNHEY, CDR2 SMNVEV (reference sequence).

V and J are TRBV5-1 and TRBJ1-1, with D perhaps matching TRBD1 (6 bases). The length of the CDR3 is 14 residues. Trimming removed 0 bases at V and 5 bases at J, with 11 bases between. CDR1 is SGHRS, CDR2 YFSETQ, per germline. The CDR3 nucleotides read TGCGCCAGCAGCTTGGACAGGGCGGAAACTGAAGCTTTCTTT. Amino acids: CASSLDRAETEAFF.

The chain carries TRBV4-3 and TRBJ1-1; no definite D call. The CDR3 is 14 amino acids. The V and J ends lost 1 base and 3 bases respectively, with 9 bases between them. CDR1 LGHNA and CDR2 YSLEER come from the germline V gene. The CDR3: CASSQVKKHTEAFF. In DNA form, the CDR3 reads TGCGCCAGCAGCCAAGTAAAGAAGCACACTGAAGCTTTCTTT.

CDR3 DNA sequence: TGCGCCAGCAGCTTGTATGGGACAGACAACTATGGCTACACCTTC. This encodes CASSLYGTDNYGYTF. The chain couples TRBV5-1 to TRBJ1-2, with 7 bases fitting TRBD1. The CDR3 runs to 15 residues. The junction had 5 bases not matched to a gene; V was cut back by 1 base and J by 2 bases. The germline CDR1 and CDR2 sequences are SGHRS and YFSETQ.

This rearrangement joins TRBV30 to TRBJ1-5; D is uncertain. This CDR3 has 13 amino acids. Germline lookup yields CDR1 GTSNPN and CDR2 SVGIG (reference sequence). The V end lost 2 bases, the J end lost 0 bases, and 5 bases lay between the germline ends. CDR3 nucleotides: TGTGCCTGGAGTAGGGATAGCAATCAGCCCCAGCATTTT. Its protein product is CAWSRDSNQPQHF.

This rearrangement joins TRBV6-1 to TRBJ2-3; no clear D. The CDR3 is made up of 12 amino acids. CDR1 is MNHNS, CDR2 SASEGT, per germline. Trimming cost V 1 base and J 1 base, with 0 bases left between them. The CDR3 loop reads CASSEGTDTQYF. The CDR3 DNA is TGTGCCAGCAGTGAAGGCACAGATACGCAGTATTTT.

The chain has TRBV15 and TRBJ1-2; TRBD1 aligns across 8 bases. From germline, CDR1 is LNHNV and CDR2 YYDKDF (reference sequence). The trim removed 0 bases at V and 8 bases at J, leaving 5 bases unmatched. The CDR3 length is 14 residues. The CDR3 DNA reads TGTGCCACCAGCAGAGATCGGTCAGGGGGCGGCTACACCTTC. Its translation: CATSRDRSGGGYTF.

In its sample, this clone was seen once. The V gene is TRBV15, the J gene TRBJ2-3, with 8 positions matching TRBD2. The CDR3 extends over 17 amino acids. Germline V gene sequence: CDR1 LNHNV, CDR2 YYDKDF (reference sequence). Losses at the gene ends were 0 bases for V and 6 bases for J; bases not matched to a gene: 11. The CDR3 is CATSRDLSSGSGDTQYF. The DNA of the CDR3 is TGTGCCACCAGCAGAGATCTGTCTAGCGGGTCAGGTGATACGCAGTATTTT.

The chain uses TRBV4-3 and TRBJ2-2; D not certain. Germline V CDR1 and CDR2: LGHNA, YSLEER. This CDR3 is 15 amino acids long. V lost 0 bases and J 5 bases, leaving 10 bases between the germline ends. CDR3 in DNA: TGCGCCAGCAGCCAAGATGGACCTACAACCGGGGAGCTGTTTTTT. Protein sequence: CASSQDGPTTGELFF.

This clone was found a few times. The J gene is TRBJ1-1, the V gene TRBV9, with unresolved D. This CDR3 contains 13 residues. V was cut by 2 bases and J by 4 bases, with 9 bases left in between. From germline, CDR1 is SGDLS and CDR2 YYNGEE. CDR3 nucleotide sequence: TGTGCCAGCAGCGTTAGTAGTAGCACTGAAGCTTTCTTT. This encodes CASSVSSSTEAFF.

This clone was found a few times. The chain has TRBV7-6 and TRBJ1-6; 8 bases line up with TRBD1. Trimming cost V 5 bases and J 6 bases; bases outside gene matches: 6. The germline CDR1 and CDR2 sequences are SGHVS and FNYEAQ. The length of the CDR3 is 15 residues. CDR3 amino acids: CASSPGQVSNSPLHF. In DNA, the CDR3 is TGTGCCAGCAGCCCGGGACAGGTCTCTAATTCACCCCTCCACTTT.

The chain combines TRBV19 with TRBJ2-7; 11 nucleotides match TRBD2. V shed 7 bases and J 2 bases; nucleotides not matched to a gene: 7. The germline gives CDR1 LNHDA, CDR2 SQIVND (reference sequence). CDR3 length: 15 residues. The CDR3 is CASNPTSGATYEQYF. CDR3 nucleotide sequence: TGTGCCAGTAACCCGACTAGCGGGGCCACCTACGAGCAGTACTTC.

This chain uses TRBV7-2 with TRBJ2-5; D remains ambiguous. Germline CDR1 and CDR2: SGHTA and FQGNSA. The CDR3 totals 12 residues. Trimming cost V 5 bases and J 4 bases, with 8 bases left between them. Written as DNA, the CDR3 is TGTGCCAGCAGCAAAGGGATAGAGACCCAGTACTTC. Residues: CASSKGIETQYF.

The CDR3 nucleotides read TGTGCCAGTAGGCTCGGGGGTCTTAACACTGAAGCTTTCTTT. It is translated as CASRLGGLNTEAFF. The chain is built from TRBV19 and TRBJ1-1; possibly TRBD1 for D (5 bases). Germline CDR1 reads LNHDA; CDR2 reads SQIVND (reference sequence). The CDR3 length is 14 residues. V lost 6 bases, J lost 2 bases, and 13 bases lay in between. Together with reference TRBV19 and TRBJ1-1, the CDR3 gives the full variable domain: DGGITQSPKYLFRKEGQNVTLSCEQNLNHDAMYWYRQDPGQGLRLIYYSQIVNDFQKGDIAEGYSVSREKKESFPLTVTSAQKNPTAFYLCASRLGGLNTEAFFGQGTRLTVV.

This clone was detected only once. The chain carries TRBV10-2 and TRBJ1-1; the D is unclear. CDR1 and CDR2 (germline): WSHSY, SAAADI. The CDR3 is 11 residues long. V gave up 3 bases and J gave up 6 bases, with 5 bases separating them. As DNA, the CDR3 is TGCGCCAGCAGTGATAGCCCTGAAGCTTTCTTT. Protein sequence: CASSDSPEAFF.

The CDR3 nucleotides are TGCGCCAGCAGTCTGACAGGGCCCACTGAAGCTTTCTTT. Encoded protein: CASSLTGPTEAFF. This sequence joins TRBV10-2 and TRBJ1-1, with 7 bases that match TRBD1. Trimming removed 5 bases from V and 4 bases from J; junction bases left unmatched: 4. There are 13 residues in the CDR3. CDR1 and CDR2 (germline): WSHSY, SAAADI.

About this clone: Other DNA sequences from this sample encode an identical CDR3 as well. The chain carries TRBV4-3 and TRBJ1-2, with TRBD1 matching over 9 bases. The CDR3 covers 14 residues. From germline, CDR1 is LGHNA and CDR2 YSLEER. J gave up 5 bases and V 0 bases, and 1 base lay outside the gene matches. The CDR3 nucleotides read TGCGCCAGCAGCCAAGATGGGACAGGGTATGGCTACACCTTC. This codes for CASSQDGTGYGYTF.